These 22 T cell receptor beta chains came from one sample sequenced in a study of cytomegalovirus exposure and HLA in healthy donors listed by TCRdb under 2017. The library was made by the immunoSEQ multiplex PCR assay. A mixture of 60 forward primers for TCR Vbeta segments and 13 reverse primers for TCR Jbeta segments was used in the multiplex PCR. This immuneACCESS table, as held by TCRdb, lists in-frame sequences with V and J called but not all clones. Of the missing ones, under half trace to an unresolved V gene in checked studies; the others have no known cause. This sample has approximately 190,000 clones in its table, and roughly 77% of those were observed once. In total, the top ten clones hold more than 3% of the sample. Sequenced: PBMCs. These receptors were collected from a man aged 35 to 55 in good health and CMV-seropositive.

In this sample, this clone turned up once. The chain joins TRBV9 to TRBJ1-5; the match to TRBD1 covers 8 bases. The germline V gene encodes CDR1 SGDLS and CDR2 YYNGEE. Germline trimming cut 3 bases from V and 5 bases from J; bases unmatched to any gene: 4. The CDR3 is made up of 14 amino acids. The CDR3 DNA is TGTGCCAGCAGCGGACAGGGGTCACATCAGCCCCAGCATTTT. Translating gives CASSGQGSHQPQHF.

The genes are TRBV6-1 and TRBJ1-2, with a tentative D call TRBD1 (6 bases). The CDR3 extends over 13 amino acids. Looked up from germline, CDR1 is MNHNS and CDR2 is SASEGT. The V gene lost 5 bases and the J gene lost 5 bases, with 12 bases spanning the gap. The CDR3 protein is CASSKDRIYGYTF. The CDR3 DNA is TGTGCCAGCAGTAAAGACAGGATTTATGGCTACACCTTC.

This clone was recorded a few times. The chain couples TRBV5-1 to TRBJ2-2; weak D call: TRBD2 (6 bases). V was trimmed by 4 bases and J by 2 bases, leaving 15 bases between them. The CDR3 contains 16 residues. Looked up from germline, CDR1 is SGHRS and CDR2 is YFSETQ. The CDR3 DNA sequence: TGCGCCAGCAGCCCCCAGGGACTCCCAAACACCGGGGAGCTGTTTTTT. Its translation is CASSPQGLPNTGELFF.

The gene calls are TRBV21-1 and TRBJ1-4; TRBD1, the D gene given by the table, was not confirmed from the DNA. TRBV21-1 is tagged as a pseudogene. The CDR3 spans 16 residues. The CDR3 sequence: CASSKGRGQANEKLFF. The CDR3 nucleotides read TGTGCCAGCAGCAAAGGACGGGGACAGGCTAATGAAAAACTGTTTTTT.

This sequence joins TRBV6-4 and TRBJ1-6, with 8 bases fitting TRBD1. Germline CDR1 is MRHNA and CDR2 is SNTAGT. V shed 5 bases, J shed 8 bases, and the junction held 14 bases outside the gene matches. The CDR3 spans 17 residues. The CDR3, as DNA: TGTGCCAGCAGTAGACAGGGGTCTGTTCCGAGCCATTCACCCCTCCACTTT. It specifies CASSRQGSVPSHSPLHF.

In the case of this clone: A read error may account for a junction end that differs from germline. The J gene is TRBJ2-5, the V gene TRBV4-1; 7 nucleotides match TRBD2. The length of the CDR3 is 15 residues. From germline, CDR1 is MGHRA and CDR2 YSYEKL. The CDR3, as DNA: TGCGCCAACAGCCAGGACGGGAGGTACCAAGAGACCCAGTACTTC. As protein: CANSQDGRYQETQYF.

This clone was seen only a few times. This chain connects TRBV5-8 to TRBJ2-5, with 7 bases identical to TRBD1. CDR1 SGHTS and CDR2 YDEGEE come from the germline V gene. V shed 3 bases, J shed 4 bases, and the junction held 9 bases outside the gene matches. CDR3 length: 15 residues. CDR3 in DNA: TGTGCCAGCAGCTCGGGACAGCTGCCACGAGAGACCCAGTACTTC. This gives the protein CASSSGQLPRETQYF.

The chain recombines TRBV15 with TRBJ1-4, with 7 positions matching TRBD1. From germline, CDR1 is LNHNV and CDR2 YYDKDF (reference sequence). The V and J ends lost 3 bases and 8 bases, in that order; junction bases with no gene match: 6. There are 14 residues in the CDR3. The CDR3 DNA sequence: TGTGCCACCAGCAGGAAGGGGGCCGGGGAAAAACTGTTTTTT. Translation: CATSRKGAGEKLFF. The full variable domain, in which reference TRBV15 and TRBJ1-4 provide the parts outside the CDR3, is DAMVIQNPRYQVTQFGKPVTLSCSQTLNHNVMYWYQQKSSQAPKLLFHYYDKDFNNEADTPDNFQSRRPNTSFCFLDIRSPGLGDTAMYLCATSRKGAGEKLFFGSGTQLSVL.

The CDR3 region is CSVLGTSGRTSTDTQYF. The CDR3, as DNA: TGCAGCGTCCTCGGGACTAGCGGGAGAACCAGCACAGATACGCAGTATTTT. The chain employs TRBV29-1 and TRBJ2-3; 14 bases match TRBD2. This CDR3 is built from 17 residues. From germline, CDR1 is SQVTM and CDR2 ANQGSEA. V lost 6 bases, J lost 0 bases, and 8 bases stayed unmatched.

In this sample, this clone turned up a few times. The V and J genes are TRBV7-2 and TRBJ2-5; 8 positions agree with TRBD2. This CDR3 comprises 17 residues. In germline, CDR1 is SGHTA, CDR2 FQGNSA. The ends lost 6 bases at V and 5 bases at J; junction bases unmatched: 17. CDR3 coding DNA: TGTGCCAGCAGTTCAGGCATGGTAGCGGGATCAAGGGAGACCCAGTACTTC. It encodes CASSSGMVAGSRETQYF.

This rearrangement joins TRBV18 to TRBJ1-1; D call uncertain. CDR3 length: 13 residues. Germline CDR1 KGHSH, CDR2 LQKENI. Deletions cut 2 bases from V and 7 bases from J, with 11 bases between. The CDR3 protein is CASSPTGEREAFF. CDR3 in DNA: TGTGCCAGCTCACCAACCGGGGAGCGTGAAGCTTTCTTT.

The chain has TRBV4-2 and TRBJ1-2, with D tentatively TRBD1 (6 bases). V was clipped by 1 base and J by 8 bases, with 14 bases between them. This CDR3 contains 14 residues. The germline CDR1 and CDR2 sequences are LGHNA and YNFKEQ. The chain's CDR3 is CASSQVGGARGYTF. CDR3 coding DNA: TGTGCCAGCAGCCAAGTCGGGGGGGCAAGGGGCTACACCTTC.

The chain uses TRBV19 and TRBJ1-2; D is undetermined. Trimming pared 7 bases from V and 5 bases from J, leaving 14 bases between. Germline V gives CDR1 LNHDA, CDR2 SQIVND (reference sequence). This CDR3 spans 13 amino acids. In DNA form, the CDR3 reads TGTGCCAGTATTGGCCCGGGTCGTTATGGCTACACCTTC. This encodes CASIGPGRYGYTF.

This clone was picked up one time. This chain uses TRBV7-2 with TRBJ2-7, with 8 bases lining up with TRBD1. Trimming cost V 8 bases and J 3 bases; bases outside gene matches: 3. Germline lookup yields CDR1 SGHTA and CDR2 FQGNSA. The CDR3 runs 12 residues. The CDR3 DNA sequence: TGTGCCAGCCAGGGGGCCTTCTACGAGCAGTACTTC. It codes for CASQGAFYEQYF.

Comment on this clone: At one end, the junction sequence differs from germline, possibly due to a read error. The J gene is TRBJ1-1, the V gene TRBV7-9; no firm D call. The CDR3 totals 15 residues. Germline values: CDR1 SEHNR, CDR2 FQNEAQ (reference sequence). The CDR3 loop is CSSSLGSIFNTEAFF. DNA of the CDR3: TGTTCCAGCAGCTTAGGTAGCATTTTTAACACTGAAGCTTTCTTT.

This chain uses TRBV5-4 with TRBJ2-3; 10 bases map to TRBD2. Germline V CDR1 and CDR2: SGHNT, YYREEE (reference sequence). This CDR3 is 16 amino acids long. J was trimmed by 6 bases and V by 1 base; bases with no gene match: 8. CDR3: CASSLPSGGAVDTQYF. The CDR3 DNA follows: TGTGCCAGCAGCTTGCCAAGCGGGGGGGCGGTGGATACGCAGTATTTT.

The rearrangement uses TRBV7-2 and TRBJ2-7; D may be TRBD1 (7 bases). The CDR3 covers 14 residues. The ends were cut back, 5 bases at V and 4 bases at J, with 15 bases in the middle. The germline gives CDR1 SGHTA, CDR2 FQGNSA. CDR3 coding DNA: TGTGCCAGCAGCCCAGGGGGGTCTTTATACGAGCAGTACTTC. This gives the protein CASSPGGSLYEQYF.

DNA for the CDR3: TGTGCCAGCAGTTTACAGGGGGACTCCTACAATGAGCAGTTCTTC. This translates into CASSLQGDSYNEQFF. V and J are TRBV6-4 and TRBJ2-1; the match to TRBD1 covers 8 bases. The length of the CDR3 is 15 residues. CDR1 is MRHNA and CDR2 is SNTAGT in the germline V gene. V lost 5 bases and J lost 0; bases outside the gene matches: 3.

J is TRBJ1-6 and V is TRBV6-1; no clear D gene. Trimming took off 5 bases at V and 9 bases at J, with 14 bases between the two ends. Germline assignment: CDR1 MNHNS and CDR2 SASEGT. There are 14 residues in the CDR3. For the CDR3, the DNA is TGTGCCAGCAGTTCGACGGCGGTTGTTTCACCCCTCCACTTT. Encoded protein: CASSSTAVVSPLHF.

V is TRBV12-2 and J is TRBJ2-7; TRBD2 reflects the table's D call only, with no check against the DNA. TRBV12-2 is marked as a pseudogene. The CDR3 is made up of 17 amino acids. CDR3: CASRLAIGGTPPYEQYF. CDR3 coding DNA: TGTGCAAGTCGCTTAGCCATCGGGGGAACCCCTCCCTACGAGCAGTACTTC.

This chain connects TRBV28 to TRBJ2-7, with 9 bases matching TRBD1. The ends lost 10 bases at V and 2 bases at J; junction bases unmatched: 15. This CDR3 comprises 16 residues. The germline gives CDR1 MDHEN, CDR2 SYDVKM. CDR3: CATADPPGQGPYEQYF. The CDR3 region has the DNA TGTGCCACCGCCGATCCACCGGGACAGGGACCCTACGAGCAGTACTTC.

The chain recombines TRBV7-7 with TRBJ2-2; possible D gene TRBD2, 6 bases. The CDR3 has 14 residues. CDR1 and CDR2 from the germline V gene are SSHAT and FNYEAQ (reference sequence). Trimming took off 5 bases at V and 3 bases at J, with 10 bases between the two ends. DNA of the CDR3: TGTGCCAGCAGCAAGGGACTGGACACCGGGGAGCTGTTTTTT. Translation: CASSKGLDTGELFF.